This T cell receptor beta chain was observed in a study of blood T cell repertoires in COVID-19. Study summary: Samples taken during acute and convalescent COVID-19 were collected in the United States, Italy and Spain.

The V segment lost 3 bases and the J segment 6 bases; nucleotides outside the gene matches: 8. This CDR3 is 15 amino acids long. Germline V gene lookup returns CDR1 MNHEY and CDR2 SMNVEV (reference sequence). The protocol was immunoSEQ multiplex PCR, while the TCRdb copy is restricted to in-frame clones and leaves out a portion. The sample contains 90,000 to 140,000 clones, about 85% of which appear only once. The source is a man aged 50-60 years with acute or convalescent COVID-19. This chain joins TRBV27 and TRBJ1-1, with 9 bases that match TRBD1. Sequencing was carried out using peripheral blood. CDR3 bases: TGTGCCAGCAGTTTGTGGGGACAGGGCTCGTCTGAAGCTTTCTTT. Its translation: CASSLWGQGSSEAFF.